Sequencing of this TCR beta chain was carried out in a study of T-cell reconstitution after alpha-beta-depleted transplantation in children. In this sample, this clonotype turned up many times. Its matching antigen is unknown. Unique molecular identifiers were used in preparing the TCRbeta library. TCRdb used MiXCR to reprocess the PCR reads, holding one entry per CDR3 protein. The sample lists roughly 250,000 distinct CDR3 sequences; roughly 7.7% were seen once. Study-wide findings and caveats: Surviving recipient T cells and thymic progenitors produced the high day-60 TCRbeta diversity seen in some patients. Several hundred expanded graft clones reportedly supplied alpha-beta T cells about two months after transplant. T-cell numbers and diversity one year post-transplant derived largely from freshly generated T cells.

The sequenced sample was PBMCs, mostly from graft donor cells, obtained 180 days after TCRalphabeta/CD19-depleted stem cell transplant. This TCR derives from a male patient aged 10 to 17 who had a stem cell transplant for acute lymphoblastic leukemia, so the T cells may come from the graft donor.

The CDR3 nucleotides are TGCGCCAGCAGCGTGGTGGGACTAGCGGGAGTCGCCTACAATGAGCAGTTCTTC. It codes for CASSVVGLAGVAYNEQFF. The V and J genes are TRBV5-1 and TRBJ2-1, with 14 bases lining up with TRBD2. In germline, CDR1 is SGHRS, CDR2 YFSETQ. Unmatched junction bases numbered 8, after V lost 4 bases and J lost 2 bases. The CDR3 is 18 residues long.